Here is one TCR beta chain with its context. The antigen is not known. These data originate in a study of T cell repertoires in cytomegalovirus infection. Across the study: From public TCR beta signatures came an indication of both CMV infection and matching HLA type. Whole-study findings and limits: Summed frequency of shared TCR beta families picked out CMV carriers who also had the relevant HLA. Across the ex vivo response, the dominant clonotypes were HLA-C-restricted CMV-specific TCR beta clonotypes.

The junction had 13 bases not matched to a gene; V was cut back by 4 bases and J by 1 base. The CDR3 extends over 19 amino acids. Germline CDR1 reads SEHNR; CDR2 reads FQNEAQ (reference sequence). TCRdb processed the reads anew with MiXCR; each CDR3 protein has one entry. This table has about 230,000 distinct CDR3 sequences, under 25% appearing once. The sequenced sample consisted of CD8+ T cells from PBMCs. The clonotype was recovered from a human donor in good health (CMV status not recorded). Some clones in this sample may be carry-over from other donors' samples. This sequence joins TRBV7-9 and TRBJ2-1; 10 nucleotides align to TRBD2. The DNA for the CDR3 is TGTGCCAGCAGCTCCCCCTTGGAGCGGGGGGGCCCGTCCTACAATGAGCAGTTCTTC. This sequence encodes CASSSPLERGGPSYNEQFF. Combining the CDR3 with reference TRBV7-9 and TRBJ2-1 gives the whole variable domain DTGVSQNPRHKITKRGQNVTFRCDPISEHNRLYWYRQTLGQGPEFLTYFQNEAQLEKSRLLSDRFSAERPKGSFSTLEIQRTEQGDSAMYLCASSSPLERGGPSYNEQFFGPGTRLTVL.